This T cell receptor (beta chain) is from a study of early T cells in non-severe SARS-CoV-2 infection. At the level of the study: From unsorted whole blood, bulk RNA was sequenced, and the chains remained unpaired.

Each CDR3 protein is one row after TCRdb ran MiXCR on the 5' RACE reads. The sample has under 70,000 distinct CDR3 sequences, about 9.9% seen once. This clonotype was detected only a few times. Its antigen is still unknown. Study-level points and caveats: Anti-spike CD8 responses were favored by VDJdb matching, which missed private and CD4 specificities.

The source of this sequence is an adult who was a healthcare worker with PCR-confirmed SARS-CoV-2 infection or an uninfected control (not recorded which). The sequenced material came from whole blood.

The CDR3 protein is CASSFYTNTEAFF. For the CDR3, the DNA is TGCGCCAGCAGCTTTTACACGAACACTGAAGCTTTCTTT. V usage is TRBV5-1 and J usage is TRBJ1-1; D uncertain. The CDR3 is 13 amino acids. Germline V gives CDR1 SGHRS, CDR2 YFSETQ. The V end lost 2 bases, the J end lost 1 base, and 6 bases lay between the germline ends. Combining the CDR3 with reference TRBV5-1 and TRBJ1-1 gives the whole variable domain KAGVTQTPRYLIKTRGQQVTLSCSPISGHRSVSWYQQTPGQGLQFLFEYFSETQRNKGNFPGRFSGRQFSNSRSEMNVSTLELGDSALYLCASSFYTNTEAFFGQGTRLTVV.